These T cell receptor beta chains were read from a single sample in a study of blood T cell repertoires in COVID-19. Assay used: immunoSEQ multiplex PCR; TCRdb lists only in-frame clones, some missing. In the table there are 200,000 or so clones, approximately 86% of which are singletons. Sequences were obtained from peripheral blood. The receptors were sampled from a man between 65 and 85 years old with active or convalescent COVID-19. Both conserved end residues are part of each CDR3. A D gene is named only where the DNA matches it firmly. A row's size may be missing; if present it is once, few, many or a size class.

cdr3_nt cdr3_aa v_call d_call j_call clone_size
TGTGCCAGCCACCGGGACAGGGCTTCGGAAAAACTGTTTTTT CASHRDRASEKLFF TRBV19 TRBD1 TRBJ1-4 few
TGTGCCAGCAGTGAAAAAAGACTAGCGGGGGACAATGAGCAGTTCTTC CASSEKRLAGDNEQFF TRBV2 TRBD2 TRBJ2-1 -
TGCAGCGGGTGGGGACAGGGGGCTAATAATGAGCAGTTCTTC CSGWGQGANNEQFF TRBV29-1 TRBD1 TRBJ2-1 -
TGTGCCACCAGCAGAGATACAATGGGCCTGGAGCCCCAGCATTTT CATSRDTMGLEPQHF TRBV15 - TRBJ1-5 -
TGTGCCAGCACTAGCGGGGGCCGCTACGAGCAGTACTTC CASTSGGRYEQYF TRBV28 TRBD2 TRBJ2-7 -
TGTGCCAGCAGCTTGGCAGATTACAATGAGCAGTTCTTC CASSLADYNEQFF TRBV5-4 - TRBJ2-1 -
TGTGCCAGCAGTGAAACAGGGGGCAAGTACAATGAGCAGTTCTTC CASSETGGKYNEQFF TRBV6-1 TRBD1 TRBJ2-1 -
TGCGCCAGCAGCCTCGGACAGGGGGCGGGCAATGAGCAGTTCTTC CASSLGQGAGNEQFF TRBV5-1 TRBD1 TRBJ2-1 -
TGCGCCAGCAGCTTGGAGGGGGCAAACACTGAAGCTTTCTTT CASSLEGANTEAFF TRBV5-1 TRBD1 TRBJ1-1 -
TGTGCCAGCAGCGCCGGAAAGGGGTCCGGGGCCAACGTCCTGACTTTC CASSAGKGSGANVLTF TRBV5-4 - TRBJ2-6 -
TGTGCCAGTAGTATTTCGACCAGGGGGCTATTGACTGAAGCTTTCTTT CASSISTRGLLTEAFF TRBV19 TRBD1 TRBJ1-1 -
TGTGCCAGCTCACCGGACAGGGTTGACACCGGGGAGCTGTTTTTT CASSPDRVDTGELFF TRBV18 TRBD1 TRBJ2-2 -
TGTGCCAGCAGCTTCTTAACATCGACTGCCTCCTACAATGAGCAGTTCTTC CASSFLTSTASYNEQFF TRBV7-9 - TRBJ2-1 -
TGCGCCAGCAGCCAAGTCACAGGGGCCAACGTCCTGACTTTC CASSQVTGANVLTF TRBV4-3 - TRBJ2-6 -
TGTGCCACCAGCAGAGGGTTGGTTTCAGGCTCTGGAAACACCATATATTTT CATSRGLVSGSGNTIYF TRBV15 - TRBJ1-3 -
TGTGCCAGCAGTCCTCTCGCCAGGGGAGGCTACACCTTC CASSPLARGGYTF TRBV12-3/TRBV12-4 - TRBJ1-2 -
TGTGCCAGCAGCCTGACTAGCTCGTACGAGCAGTACTTC CASSLTSSYEQYF TRBV5-4 TRBD2 TRBJ2-7 -
TGTGCCAGCACCTCAGGGGCGGGAGGCCGAGATACGCAGTATTTT CASTSGAGGRDTQYF TRBV28 TRBD2 TRBJ2-3 -
TGTGCCAGCAGCCTACAGGTTAGCTCTGGAAACACCATATATTTT CASSLQVSSGNTIYF TRBV7-2 - TRBJ1-3 -
TGTGCCAGCAGCTTTACAGGTGGTACGTTCGAGCAGTACTTC CASSFTGGTFEQYF TRBV5-4 - TRBJ2-7 -
TGTGCCAGTAGTATCCGGGACAAGAGGCAGCCCCAGCATTTT CASSIRDKRQPQHF TRBV19 - TRBJ1-5 -
TGTGCCAGCAGCCCGCGACGTGACAGAGTACTTGATACGCAGTATTTT CASSPRRDRVLDTQYF TRBV7-9 - TRBJ2-3 -
TGCAGCGTTGTCAGGGCCGGCGACGAGCAGTACTTC CSVVRAGDEQYF TRBV29-1 - TRBJ2-7 -
TGTGCCAGCAGTTCGAGGTCCGGAGGTGACACTGAAGCTTTCTTT CASSSRSGGDTEAFF TRBV2 - TRBJ1-1 once
TGTGCCAGCAGCGGGACCACGGGGGTGTTCACAGATACGCAGTATTTT CASSGTTGVFTDTQYF TRBV9 - TRBJ2-3 -
TGTGCCAGCAGCTTATCCACAGTCGAAGGCTACACCTTC CASSLSTVEGYTF TRBV5-4 - TRBJ1-2 -
TGTGCCAGTAGTATAGTACGGTCGGTCGAGCAGTTCTTC CASSIVRSVEQFF TRBV19 - TRBJ2-1 -
TGTGCCAGCAGTCCACAGGGCGTTAGAGGAAACACCATATATTTT CASSPQGVRGNTIYF TRBV28 - TRBJ1-3 -
TGTGCCTGGAGCACACAGTCCTATAATTCACCCCTCCACTTT CAWSTQSYNSPLHF TRBV30 - TRBJ1-6 -
TGTGCCTGGACAGGGAATAATTCACCCCTCCACTTT CAWTGNNSPLHF TRBV30 - TRBJ1-6 -
TGTGCCAGCAGTACAAGACAGGGAAGCAATCAGCCCCAGCATTTT CASSTRQGSNQPQHF TRBV27 TRBD1 TRBJ1-5 -
TGTGCCAGCAGCTCAGGGCAGGGGGCGAAGAACACTGAAGCTTTCTTT CASSSGQGAKNTEAFF TRBV5-6 TRBD1 TRBJ1-1 -
TGTGCCAGCAGCAACGAGGGTCCTGGGGCCAACGTCCTGACTTTC CASSNEGPGANVLTF TRBV6-5 - TRBJ2-6 -
TGTGCCAGCAGTGTGGGACAGGGGGCTGAAGCTTTCTTT CASSVGQGAEAFF TRBV2 TRBD1 TRBJ1-1 -
TGTGCCAGTAGTAAACCAGGACTGCCCTACGAGCAGTACTTC CASSKPGLPYEQYF TRBV19 - TRBJ2-7 few
TGCGCCAGCAGCCAAGCCCCGGGACAGGTGGGTCGGGAGCAGTACTTC CASSQAPGQVGREQYF TRBV4-1 TRBD1 TRBJ2-7 -
TGTGCCAGCAGTTTACCCCGTCTCCACACTGAAGCTTTCTTT CASSLPRLHTEAFF TRBV28 - TRBJ1-1 -
TGTGCCAGCAGTCAACATACGGAGGGGCGCAATTCACCCCTCCACTTT CASSQHTEGRNSPLHF TRBV6-2/TRBV6-3 - TRBJ1-6 -
TGCGCCAGCAGCCCGCAGTTCTTT CASSPQFF TRBV4-3 - TRBJ1-1 -
TGTGCCAGTAGTATAGTTCCAGGGGCTGGGGCCAACGTCCTGACTTTC CASSIVPGAGANVLTF TRBV19 - TRBJ2-6 -
TGTGCCACCAGCCTACAGGGGGCGCGGTACAATGAGCAGTTCTTC CATSLQGARYNEQFF TRBV15 TRBD1 TRBJ2-1 -
TGTGCCAGCAGGCCAGGGGGTGGTGAAGCTTTCTTT CASRPGGGEAFF TRBV6-5 TRBD1 TRBJ1-1 -
TGCGCCAGCAGCAGCAGGGGATCCCTCGTGGATGAGCAGTACTTC CASSSRGSLVDEQYF TRBV5-1 - TRBJ2-7 -
TGTGCCACGGCCCATCCAGGAGAAGCTTTCTTT CATAHPGEAFF TRBV19 - TRBJ1-1 -
TGTGCCAGCAGGCTGGGACAGGGAGGCGAGCAGTACTTC CASRLGQGGEQYF TRBV6-5 TRBD1 TRBJ2-7 -
TGCGCCAGCAGCTTGGGGCAGCGGAGAGATTCACCCCTCCACTTT CASSLGQRRDSPLHF TRBV5-1 - TRBJ1-6 -